These 9 T cell receptor beta chains were all obtained from the same sample, sequenced in a study of neoadjuvant anti-PD-1 for oral cavity cancer. The time point: after neoadjuvant nivolumab, at surgical resection. TCRdb's copy holds only in-frame clones and misses some; the assay was immunoSEQ multiplex PCR. The sample consists of over 65,000 clones, less than 90% of them appearing once. This material consisted of PBMCs, taken after nivolumab (anti-PD-1) treatment. The receptors originated from a person between 40 and 80 years old with oral cavity squamous cell carcinoma.

The chain links TRBV10-2 to TRBJ2-1, with 9 bases aligning to TRBD2. The junction had 2 bases not matched to a gene; V was cut back by 6 bases and J by 2 bases. CDR3 length: 14 residues. In germline, CDR1 is WSHSY, CDR2 SAAADI. The CDR3 spells CASRLAGPYNEQFF. CDR3 nucleotides: TGCGCCAGCAGGCTAGCGGGGCCCTACAATGAGCAGTTCTTC.

This clone has only one observation. The rearrangement links TRBV27 to TRBJ2-3; 12 bases align to TRBD2. Per the germline V gene, CDR1 is MNHEY and CDR2 is SMNVEV (reference sequence). Trimming removed 6 bases from V and 0 bases from J; junction bases left unmatched: 13. The CDR3 spans 19 residues. The CDR3 protein is CASRMRETSGSRSTDTQYF. The CDR3 bases are TGTGCCAGCAGGATGCGCGAGACTAGCGGGAGTAGGAGCACAGATACGCAGTATTTT.

The chain carries TRBV5-1 and TRBJ2-7; possibly TRBD1 or TRBD2 for D (5 bases each). Germline CDR1 SGHRS, CDR2 YFSETQ. V lost 0 bases and J lost 0, with 13 bases in between. The CDR3 consists of 16 residues. CDR3 coding DNA: TGCGCCAGCAGCTTGGCCCCGGGACGGATCTCCTACGAGCAGTACTTC. Protein product: CASSLAPGRISYEQYF.

CDR3 nucleotides: TGTGCCAGCTCACCGGTACAGGGGCCTGAAAAACTGTTTTTT. Translated: CASSPVQGPEKLFF. This chain joins TRBV18 and TRBJ1-4, with 7 nucleotides matching TRBD1. Looked up from germline, CDR1 is KGHSH and CDR2 is LQKENI. V dropped 3 bases and J dropped 7; count of bases not matched to a gene: 5. The CDR3 totals 14 residues.

The chain carries TRBV4-2 and TRBJ1-4; D perhaps matches TRBD1 (6 bases). The CDR3 length is 17 residues. Trimming took 7 bases from V and 0 from J, leaving 18 bases between them. The germline V gene has CDR1 LGHNA and CDR2 YNFKEQ. Here the CDR3 reads CASTYLGPGATNEKLFF. In DNA, the CDR3 is TGTGCCAGCACCTATCTCGGACCAGGGGCAACTAATGAAAAACTGTTTTTT.

The V gene is TRBV9, the J gene TRBJ2-1, with a possible D match to TRBD2 (6 bases). Germline loops: CDR1 SGDLS, CDR2 YYNGEE. The V end was cut by 3 bases, the J end by 0 bases, with 13 bases between. This CDR3 comprises 16 residues. CDR3 in amino acids: CASSDSGTPSYNEQFF. CDR3 nucleotides: TGTGCCAGCAGCGACTCCGGGACTCCCTCCTACAATGAGCAGTTCTTC.

DNA of the CDR3: TGTGCCAGCAGTGAACAGGAGCAGGTCGGGGGCTACACCTTC. This sequence encodes CASSEQEQVGGYTF. The chain uses TRBV25-1 and TRBJ1-2; no clear D gene. CDR1 is MGHDK and CDR2 is SYGVNS in the germline V gene. The CDR3 totals 14 residues. Deletions cut 2 bases from V and 8 bases from J, with 15 bases between.

The chain joins TRBV19 to TRBJ2-5, with D uncertain. Germline CDR1 is LNHDA and CDR2 is SQIVND (reference sequence). There are 13 residues in the CDR3. The ends were cut back, 6 bases at V and 7 bases at J, with 15 bases in the middle. The CDR3 DNA reads TGTGCCAGTAGCCCGGGCCTTTACGGGACCCAGTACTTC. Amino acid sequence: CASSPGLYGTQYF.

The V gene is TRBV25-1, the J gene TRBJ2-1; possibly TRBD2 for D (5 bases). V gave up 3 bases and J gave up 9 bases, with 18 bases separating them. The germline gives CDR1 MGHDK, CDR2 SYGVNS. The CDR3 consists of 15 residues. In DNA form, the CDR3 reads TGTGCCAGCAGTGAGAACGGGATTAGTCAGGCTGAGCAGTTCTTC. As protein: CASSENGISQAEQFF.